This T cell receptor beta chain was retrieved from a study of blood T cells in healthy people across ages. Study-wide results and caveats: Comparison with aged donors showed that long-lived donors had more naive CD4+ cells and higher diversity. Observed TCR beta diversity showed a strong correlation with the percentage of naive T cells as measured by flow cytometry. Unsorted PBMCs blocked a conclusive comparison of naive and antigen-experienced cells.

A sample-barcoded 5' primer and a J-beta primer mix were used in a second PCR of roughly 7 to 11 cycles. Every cDNA molecule bore a tag from a template-switch adaptor containing 12 random nucleotides. TCRdb independently ran MiXCR on the 5' RACE reads; one entry per CDR3 protein. The data contain 700,000 to 900,000 distinct CDR3 sequences, 53% of them seen just once; the ten biggest clones take up about 38%. A word on this clonotype: The target antigen is unknown.

V dropped 0 bases and J dropped 9 bases, with 9 bases sitting between them. The CDR3 spans 13 residues. Per germline, CDR1 SNHLY and CDR2 FYNNEI. This TCR derives from a man at least 80 years old in good health. Specimen: blood. The J gene is TRBJ2-1, the V gene TRBV2; unclear D gene. This chain's CDR3 is CASSEAAKSEQFF. The CDR3 DNA reads TGTGCCAGCAGTGAAGCGGCTAAAAGTGAGCAGTTCTTC.